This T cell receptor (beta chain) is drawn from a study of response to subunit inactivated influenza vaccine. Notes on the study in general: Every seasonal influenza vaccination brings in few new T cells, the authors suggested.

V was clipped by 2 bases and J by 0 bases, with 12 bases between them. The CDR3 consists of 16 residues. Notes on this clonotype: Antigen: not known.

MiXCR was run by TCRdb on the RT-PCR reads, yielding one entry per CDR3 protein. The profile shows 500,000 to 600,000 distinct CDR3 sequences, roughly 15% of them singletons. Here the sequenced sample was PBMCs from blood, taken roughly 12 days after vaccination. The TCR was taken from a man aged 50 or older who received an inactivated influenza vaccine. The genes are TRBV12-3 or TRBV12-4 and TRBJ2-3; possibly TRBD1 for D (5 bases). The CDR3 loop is CASSLRQHRSTDTQYF. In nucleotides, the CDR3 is TGTGCCAGCAGTTTAAGACAGCACCGTAGCACAGATACGCAGTATTTT.